This T cell receptor (beta chain) appears in the sequencing data of a study of shared clonotypes between healthy human individuals (dated by TCRdb to the early 2020s). The study in broad terms: The cohort included three men and a couple of women between 18 and 49 years of age. Per donor, leukapheresis produced somewhere between about 0.94 and 9.5 billion PBMCs. To increase sequencing depth and limit assay-specific biases, TCR repertoire library preparation and sequencing were carried out by different laboratories using diverse techniques. Blood TCR repertoires of 5 or 6 healthy adults were deeply sequenced to estimate repertoire size and the extent of clonotype sharing between individuals. Paper-wide results and their limitations: The small number of donors limited the genetic and exposure-history diversity represented. Based on pairwise subsampling, the degree of clonotype sharing among donors was expected to be affected by sequencing depth. Sampling was limited to blood, and TCR repertoires in tissue likely differ from TCR repertoires in blood.

The CDR3 contains 15 residues, cysteine and phenylalanine counted. The retained sequence is limited to the CDR3, 45 bases, with the frame set at the first base. V ends up 5 bases short and J 7 bases short, with an unmatched junction base count of 11. CDR1 is given as SGHTA and CDR2 as FQGNSA, both from the germline V gene. TCR CDR3 regions were amplified from genomic DNA by multiplex PCR using the deep immunoSEQ assay. For each cell subset, the extracted genomic DNA was distributed evenly across all wells of several immunoSEQ 96-well plates, and each plate served as one replicate. For unsorted PBMC, roughly 0.3 ug of genomic DNA, equivalent to approximately 30,000 T cell genomes, went into each replicate PCR. Unsorted PBMC genomic DNA was sequenced across ten immunoSEQ deep assay plates. The purified libraries were quantified using a Qubit 3.0 fluorometer, sized with a Bioanalyzer 2100, and then quantified again using the KAPA Library Quantification kit. A separate single-read 150-cycle Illumina NextSeq 550 flow cell was used to sequence each immunoSEQ 96-well plate. Concerning the study's data processing: Because the immunoSEQ output included only junctional sequences and no quality scores, the filtering could not be the same as the filtering used for full-length reads. To assign V/J genes and CDR3, sequences were annotated using PyIR, a Python wrapper for IgBLAST v1.9, with IMGT germline references. Reads with weak V/J assignments (E-value above 1e-6), missing CDR3, stop codons, out-of-frame junctions, or ambiguous translated residues were removed. V3J clonotypes were defined by identical inferred V gene, J gene, and CDR3 amino acid sequence. Percentage overlap between repertoires was computed as shared unique clonotypes divided by the size of the smaller repertoire. Three approaches were used to assess repertoire richness: RTK rarefaction, the Chao1 estimator, and Recon v2.1 estimates of unobserved clonotypes. TCRdb holds this immuneACCESS table with in-frame rearrangements only. Some clones are missing; in checked studies, unresolved V genes explain under half, and the rest has no known cause. Clone size and the V and J calls come from that table; the DNA yielded D and trimming. This sample lists 450,000 to 500,000 clones; approximately 80% were detected once. The ten largest clones add up to approximately 12% of the sample.

The donors were healthy, HIV-negative adults with no recently reported acute infections or vaccinations. Every donor was a Caucasian adult living in Nashville, Tennessee, USA. For unsorted samples, about 90 million PBMCs were counted and genomic DNA was extracted with the QIAamp DNA Blood Mini kit. Blood was obtained by leukapheresis, after which PBMCs were separated by Ficoll-Histopaque density gradient centrifugation and cryopreserved in liquid nitrogen vapor phase. A note on this clone: This clone's antigen is unknown. Within one base of it there is no much larger clone, and no base qualities were kept.

The chain is encoded by TRBV7-2 joined to TRBJ2-1; 7 junctional bases match TRBD2. The origin of this receptor is a woman aged 40 to 49 in good health. Some clones in this sample may be carry-over from other donors' samples. The sample was PBMCs. The CDR3 corresponds to CASSPGRADKNEQFF. The bases are TGTGCCAGCAGCCCGGGGAGGGCCGACAAAAATGAGCAGTTCTTC.